This T cell receptor beta chain was documented in a study of T-cell reconstitution after alpha-beta-depleted transplantation in children. Whole-study results and caveats: Alpha-beta T cells about two months after transplant reportedly derived from several hundred expanded graft clones. A year post-transplant, T-cell counts and diversity derived mostly from newly produced T cells. Recipient T cells and thymic progenitors that survived were the source of the high TCRbeta diversity seen at day 60 in some patients.

Preparation of the TCRbeta library used unique molecular identifiers. MiXCR, run by TCRdb on the PCR reads, gives a single entry per CDR3 protein. In the table there are 500,000 to 750,000 distinct CDR3 sequences, around 27% of which are singletons. The CDR3 runs 16 residues. The germline gives CDR1 SGHRS, CDR2 YFSETQ. Trimming cost V 0 bases and J 5 bases; bases outside gene matches: 6. As for this clonotype: What it binds is unknown.

This chain links TRBV5-1 with TRBJ2-5; TRBD2 aligns across 11 bases. This clonotype was obtained from a boy under three years old with Wiskott-Aldrich syndrome, due to receive a stem cell transplant. Sequenced material: PBMCs, taken before TCRalphabeta/CD19-depleted stem cell transplant. The CDR3 coding sequence is TGCGCCAGCAGCTTGGGCCTAGCGGGGGGTGCGGAGACCCAGTACTTC. As protein: CASSLGLAGGAETQYF.